This TCR beta chain was recorded in a study of CD8+ T cells in alopecia areata. The sample's treatment: oral pan-JAK inhibitor, 5-10 mg twice daily. Specimens obtained from alopecia areata patients comprised lesional scalp punch biopsies and peripheral blood. The germline V gene encodes CDR1 SGHTA and CDR2 FQGNSA. The V end lost 1 base, the J end lost 9 bases, and 12 bases lay between the germline ends. This CDR3 region has 13 residues. Extracted RNA was reverse transcribed, and the resulting cDNA served as sequencing template. Profiling relied on immunoSEQ multiplex PCR, and the TCRdb table lists in-frame clones only, not all of them. The sample consists of about 120,000 clones, about half of them appearing once. Findings and limits, study-wide: Researchers say the link of baseline CD8+ expansion to response remains uncertain, with one nonresponder.

For this clone: What it recognizes is unknown.

The receptor's source is a human donor with alopecia areata. Sequenced here: CD4+ T cells sorted from blood, sampled at week 4, from a patient treated with tofacitinib. This chain links TRBV7-2 with TRBJ1-2; D uncertain. CDR3 nucleotide sequence: TGTGCCAGCAGCTTAGATTATCGGGAACGCTACACCTTC. Its translation is CASSLDYRERYTF.